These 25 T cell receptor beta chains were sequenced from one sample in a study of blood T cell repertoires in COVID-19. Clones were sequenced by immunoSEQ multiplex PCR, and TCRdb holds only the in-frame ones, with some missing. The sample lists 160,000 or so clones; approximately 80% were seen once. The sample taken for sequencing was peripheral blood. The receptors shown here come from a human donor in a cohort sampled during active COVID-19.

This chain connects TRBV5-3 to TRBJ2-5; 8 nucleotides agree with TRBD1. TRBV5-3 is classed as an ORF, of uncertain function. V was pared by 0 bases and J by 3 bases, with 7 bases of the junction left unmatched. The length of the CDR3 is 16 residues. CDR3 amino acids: CARSLVIRGHEETQYF. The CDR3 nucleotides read TGTGCCAGAAGCTTGGTAATCAGGGGGCACGAAGAGACCCAGTACTTC.

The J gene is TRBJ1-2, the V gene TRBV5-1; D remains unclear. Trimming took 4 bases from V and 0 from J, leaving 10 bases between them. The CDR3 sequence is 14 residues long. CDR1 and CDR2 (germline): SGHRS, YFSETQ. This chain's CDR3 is CASSPPLSNYGYTF. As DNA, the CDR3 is TGCGCCAGCAGCCCCCCCCTCTCTAACTATGGCTACACCTTC. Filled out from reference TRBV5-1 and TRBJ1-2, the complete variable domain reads KAGVTQTPRYLIKTRGQQVTLSCSPISGHRSVSWYQQTPGQGLQFLFEYFSETQRNKGNFPGRFSGRQFSNSRSEMNVSTLELGDSALYLCASSPPLSNYGYTFGSGTRLTVV.

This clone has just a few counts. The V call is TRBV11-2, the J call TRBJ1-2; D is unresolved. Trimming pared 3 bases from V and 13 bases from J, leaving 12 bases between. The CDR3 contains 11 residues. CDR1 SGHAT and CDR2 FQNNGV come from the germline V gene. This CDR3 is CASSFSWAITF. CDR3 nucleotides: TGTGCCAGCAGCTTCTCTTGGGCCATCACCTTC. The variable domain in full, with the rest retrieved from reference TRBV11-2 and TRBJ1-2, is EAGVAQSPRYKIIEKRQSVAFWCNPISGHATLYWYQQILGQGPKLLIQFQNNGVVDDSQLPKDRFSAERLKGVDSTLKIQPAKLEDSAVYLCASSFSWAITFGSGTRLTVV.

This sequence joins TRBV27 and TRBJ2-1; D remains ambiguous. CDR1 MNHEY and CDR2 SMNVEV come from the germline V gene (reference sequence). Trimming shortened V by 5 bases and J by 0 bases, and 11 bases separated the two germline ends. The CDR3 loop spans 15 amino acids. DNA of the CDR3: TGTGCCAGCAGTCTTGTCCCTACCTCCTACAATGAGCAGTTCTTC. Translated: CASSLVPTSYNEQFF.

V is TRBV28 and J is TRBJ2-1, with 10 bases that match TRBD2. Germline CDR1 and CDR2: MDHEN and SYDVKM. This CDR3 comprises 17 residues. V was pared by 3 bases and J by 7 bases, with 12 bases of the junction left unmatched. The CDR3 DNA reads TGTGCCAGCAGTTTCACCTCACTAGCGGGGAAGAAGAATGAGCAGTTCTTC. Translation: CASSFTSLAGKKNEQFF.

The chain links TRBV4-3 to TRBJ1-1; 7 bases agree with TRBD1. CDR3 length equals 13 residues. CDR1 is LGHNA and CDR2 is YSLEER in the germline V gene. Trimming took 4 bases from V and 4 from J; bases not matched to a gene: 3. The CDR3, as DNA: TGCGCCAGCAGCCTCTCAGGGGGCACTGAAGCTTTCTTT. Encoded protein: CASSLSGGTEAFF.

The CDR3 loop reads CASSGTGLEQYF. For the CDR3, the DNA is TGTGCCAGCAGTGGGACAGGGCTCGAGCAGTACTTC. The V and J genes are TRBV28 and TRBJ2-7, with 9 bases fitting TRBD1. Losses at the gene ends were 5 bases for V and 6 bases for J; bases not matched to a gene: 2. The germline gives CDR1 MDHEN, CDR2 SYDVKM. The CDR3 sequence is 12 residues long.

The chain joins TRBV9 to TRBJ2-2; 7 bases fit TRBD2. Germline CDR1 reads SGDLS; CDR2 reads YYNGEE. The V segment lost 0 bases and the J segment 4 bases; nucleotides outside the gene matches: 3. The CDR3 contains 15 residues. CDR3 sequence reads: CASSVDGGSTGELFF. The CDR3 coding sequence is TGTGCCAGCAGCGTAGATGGCGGGAGCACCGGGGAGCTGTTTTTT. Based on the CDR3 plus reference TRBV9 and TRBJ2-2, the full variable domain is DSGVTQTPKHLITATGQRVTLRCSPRSGDLSVYWYQQSLDQGLQFLIQYYNGEERAKGNILERFSAQQFPDLHSELNLSSLELGDSALYFCASSVDGGSTGELFFGEGSRLTVL.

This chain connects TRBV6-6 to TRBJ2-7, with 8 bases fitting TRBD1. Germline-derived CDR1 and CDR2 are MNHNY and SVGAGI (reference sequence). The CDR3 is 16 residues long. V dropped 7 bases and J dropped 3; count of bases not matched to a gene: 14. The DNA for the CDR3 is TGTGCCAGCACACCCCTGACCCGGACAGGGCTCTACGAGCAGTACTTC. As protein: CASTPLTRTGLYEQYF.

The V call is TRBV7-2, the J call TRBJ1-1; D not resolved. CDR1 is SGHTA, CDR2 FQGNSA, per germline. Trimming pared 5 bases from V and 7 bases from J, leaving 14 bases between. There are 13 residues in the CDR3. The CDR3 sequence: CASSPAGSYEAFF. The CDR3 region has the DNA TGTGCCAGCAGCCCGGCGGGTTCATATGAAGCTTTCTTT.

This chain's CDR3 is CATSRARGGQPQHF. CDR3 coding DNA: TGTGCCACCAGCAGAGCAAGGGGAGGTCAGCCCCAGCATTTT. This rearrangement joins TRBV15 to TRBJ1-5; a weak D match, TRBD1 (5 bases). CDR1 is LNHNV, CDR2 YYDKDF, per germline (reference sequence). Trimming stripped 1 base from V and 6 bases from J, with 10 bases between. There are 14 residues in the CDR3.

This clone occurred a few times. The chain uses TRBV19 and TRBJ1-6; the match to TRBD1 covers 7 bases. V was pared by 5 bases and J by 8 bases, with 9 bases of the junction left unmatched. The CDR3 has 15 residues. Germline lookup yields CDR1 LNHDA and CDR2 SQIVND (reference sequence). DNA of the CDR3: TGTGCCAGTAGTCTGCGACAGGGTAGATATTCACCCCTCCACTTT. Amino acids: CASSLRQGRYSPLHF.

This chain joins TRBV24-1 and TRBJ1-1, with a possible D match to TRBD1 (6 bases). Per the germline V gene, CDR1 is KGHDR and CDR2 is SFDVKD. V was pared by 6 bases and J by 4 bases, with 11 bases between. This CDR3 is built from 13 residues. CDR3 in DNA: TGTGCCACCAGTCCCACAGGGATCACTGAAGCTTTCTTT. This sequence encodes CATSPTGITEAFF.

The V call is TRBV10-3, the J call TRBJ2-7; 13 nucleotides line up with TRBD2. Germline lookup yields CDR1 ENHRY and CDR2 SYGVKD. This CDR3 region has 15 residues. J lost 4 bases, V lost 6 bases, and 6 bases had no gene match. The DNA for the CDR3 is TGTGCCATCAGCCAGGGACTAGCGGGATTGTACGAGCAGTACTTC. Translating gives CAISQGLAGLYEQYF.

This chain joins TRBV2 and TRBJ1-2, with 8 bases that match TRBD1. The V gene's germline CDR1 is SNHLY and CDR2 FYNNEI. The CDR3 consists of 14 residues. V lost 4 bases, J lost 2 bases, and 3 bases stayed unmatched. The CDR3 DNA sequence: TGTGCCAGCAGTGGTGACAGGGGCAACTATGGCTACACCTTC. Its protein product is CASSGDRGNYGYTF.

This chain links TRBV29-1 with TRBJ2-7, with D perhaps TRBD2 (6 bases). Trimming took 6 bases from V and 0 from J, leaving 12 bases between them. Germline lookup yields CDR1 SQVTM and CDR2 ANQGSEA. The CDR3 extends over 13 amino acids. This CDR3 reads CSVHMGLSYEQYF. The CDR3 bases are TGCAGCGTCCACATGGGACTCTCCTACGAGCAGTACTTC.

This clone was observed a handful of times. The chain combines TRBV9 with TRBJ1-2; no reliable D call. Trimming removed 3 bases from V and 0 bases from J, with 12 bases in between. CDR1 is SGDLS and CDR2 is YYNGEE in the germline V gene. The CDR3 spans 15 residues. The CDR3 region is CASSGLWGANYGYTF. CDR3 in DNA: TGTGCCAGCAGCGGCCTTTGGGGAGCTAACTATGGCTACACCTTC.

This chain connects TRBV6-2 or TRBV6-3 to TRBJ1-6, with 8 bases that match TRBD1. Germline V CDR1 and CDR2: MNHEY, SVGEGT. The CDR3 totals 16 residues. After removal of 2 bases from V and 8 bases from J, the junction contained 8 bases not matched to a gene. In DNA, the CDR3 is TGTGCCAGCAGTTACCCCGCAGGGGGCAGAGATTCACCCCTCCACTTT. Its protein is CASSYPAGGRDSPLHF.

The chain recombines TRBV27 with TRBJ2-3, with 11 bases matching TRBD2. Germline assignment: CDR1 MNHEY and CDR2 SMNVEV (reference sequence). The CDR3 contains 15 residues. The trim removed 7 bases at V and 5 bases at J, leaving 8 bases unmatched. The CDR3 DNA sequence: TGTGCCAGCACCCTCGGGACTAGCGGAGGAGATACGCAGTATTTT. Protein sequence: CASTLGTSGGDTQYF.

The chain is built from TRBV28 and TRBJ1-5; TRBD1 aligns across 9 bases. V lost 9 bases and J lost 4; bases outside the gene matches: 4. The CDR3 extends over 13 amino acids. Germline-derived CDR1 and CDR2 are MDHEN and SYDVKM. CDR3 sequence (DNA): TGTGCCAGTAGACAGGGGGGAAATCAGCCCCAGCATTTT. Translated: CASRQGGNQPQHF.

The CDR3, as DNA: TGTGCCAGCAGTTATGGGGGAGGTGGGAGTTTAAATACGCAGTATTTT. Its protein is CASSYGGGGSLNTQYF. The V call is TRBV6-6, the J call TRBJ2-3, with D possibly TRBD2 on 6 matching bases. CDR3 size: 16 residues. Trimming took 3 bases from V and 7 from J, leaving 20 bases between them. The V gene's germline CDR1 is MNHNY and CDR2 SVGAGI (reference sequence).

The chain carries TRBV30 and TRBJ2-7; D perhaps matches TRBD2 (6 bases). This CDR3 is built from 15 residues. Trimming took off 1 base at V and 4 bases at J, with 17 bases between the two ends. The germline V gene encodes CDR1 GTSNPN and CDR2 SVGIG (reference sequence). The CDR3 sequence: CAWSGPSSVRYEQYF. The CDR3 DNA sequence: TGTGCCTGGAGTGGCCCTTCTAGCGTTAGATACGAGCAGTACTTC.

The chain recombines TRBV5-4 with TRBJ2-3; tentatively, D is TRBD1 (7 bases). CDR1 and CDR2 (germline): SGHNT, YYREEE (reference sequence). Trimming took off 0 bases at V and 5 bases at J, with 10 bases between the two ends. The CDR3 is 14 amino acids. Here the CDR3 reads CASSLGQGGDTQYF. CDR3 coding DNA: TGTGCCAGCAGCTTGGGGCAGGGGGGAGATACGCAGTATTTT.

CDR3 residues: CASSTTGTGATEAFF. CDR3 in DNA: TGCGCCAGCAGCACCACCGGGACAGGGGCCACTGAAGCTTTCTTT. V and J are TRBV5-1 and TRBJ1-1, with TRBD1 identical over 10 bases. Germline CDR1 SGHRS, CDR2 YFSETQ. This CDR3 has 15 residues. V shed 4 bases, J shed 4 bases, and the junction held 7 bases outside the gene matches.

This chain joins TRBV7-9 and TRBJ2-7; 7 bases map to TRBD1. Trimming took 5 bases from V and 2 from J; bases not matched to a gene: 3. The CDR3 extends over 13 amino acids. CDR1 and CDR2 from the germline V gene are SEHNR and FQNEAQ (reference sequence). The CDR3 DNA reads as TGTGCCAGCAGCACGGGGACAGCCTACGAGCAGTACTTC. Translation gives CASSTGTAYEQYF.